A single sample gave rise to the 14 T cell receptor beta chains below, sequenced in a study of blood T cells in healthy people across ages (dated by TCRdb to between 2014 and 2016). The library was produced with 5' RACE. Sequencer: Illumina HiSeq 2500. A second PCR of 7 to 11 cycles was run with a J-beta primer mix and a sample-barcoded 5' primer. TCRdb redid the processing of the public reads, applying fastp at Q25 and MiXCR, and retained in-frame beta chains. Every CDR3 protein is listed once, alongside the most common genes and DNA of its rows. The sample profile shows some 860,000 distinct CDR3 sequences; about 56% of them were found once. Roughly 26% of the sample lies in the top ten. Specimen: blood. Receptors originate from a man aged 40-49 years in good health.

The V and J genes are TRBV9 and TRBJ1-2; D is perhaps TRBD1 (6 bases). The CDR3 runs 18 residues. CDR1 is SGDLS and CDR2 is YYNGEE in the germline V gene. The V end lost 4 bases, the J end lost 1 base, and 23 bases lay between the germline ends. The CDR3 loop is CASSSLSMGASGNYGYTF. DNA for the CDR3: TGTGCCAGCAGCTCTCTATCGATGGGGGCATCGGGTAACTATGGCTACACCTTC.

V and J are TRBV7-2 and TRBJ2-3; TRBD2 aligns across 9 bases. Germline V gene sequence: CDR1 SGHTA, CDR2 FQGNSA. Germline trimming cut 1 base from V and 5 bases from J; bases unmatched to any gene: 7. The CDR3 covers 16 residues. This CDR3 is CASSLGGGLAKDTQYF. The CDR3 DNA follows: TGTGCCAGCAGCTTAGGGGGAGGACTAGCGAAAGATACGCAGTATTTT.

This chain connects TRBV3-1 to TRBJ2-1, with a weak D call TRBD2 (6 bases). Germline loops: CDR1 LGHDT, CDR2 YNNKEL (reference sequence). V was clipped by 0 bases and J by 15 bases, with 18 bases between them. The CDR3 length is 14 residues. The CDR3 nucleotides are TGTGCCAGCAGCCAAGATAATGCGGGGCGAGGGCTGTTCTTC. As protein: CASSQDNAGRGLFF.

The rearrangement uses TRBV5-1 and TRBJ2-1, with TRBD1 identical over 9 bases. V gave up 7 bases and J gave up 10 bases; unmatched junction bases: 12. Germline V lookup: CDR1 SGHRS, CDR2 YFSETQ. The CDR3 length is 14 residues. CDR3 residues: CASHRGDRDNEQFF. CDR3 in DNA: TGCGCCAGCCATAGGGGGGACAGGGATAACGAGCAGTTCTTC.

The J gene is TRBJ2-5, the V gene TRBV29-1, with 7 bases aligning to TRBD1. The DNA end is a closer match to TRBJ2-7, so the J assignment may be wrong. Germline V gives CDR1 SQVTM, CDR2 ANQGSEA. This CDR3 has 13 amino acids. The CDR3 region has the DNA TGCAGCGCGAGGACAGGTTATGTTTACGAGCAGTACTTC. Protein product: CSARTGYVYEQYF.

The J gene is TRBJ1-2, the V gene TRBV4-2; 8 bases line up with TRBD1. CDR3 size: 17 residues. Losses at the gene ends were 0 bases for V and 4 bases for J; bases not matched to a gene: 10. The germline gives CDR1 LGHNA, CDR2 YNFKEQ. Here the CDR3 reads CASSQEITGGQIYGYTF. In DNA, the CDR3 is TGTGCCAGCAGCCAAGAGATAACAGGGGGGCAAATCTATGGCTACACCTTC.

The table lists this clonotype with a count of one. The chain carries TRBV6-6 and TRBJ1-2; weak D call: TRBD1 (6 bases). This CDR3 comprises 15 residues. With 1 base removed from V and 0 bases from J, the gap between germline ends came to 9 bases. Germline V CDR1 and CDR2: MNHNY, SVGAGI (reference sequence). CDR3 loop: CASSYWDIANYGYTF. The DNA of the CDR3 is TGTGCCAGCAGTTACTGGGACATAGCTAACTATGGCTACACCTTC.

This clonotype was counted only a few times. The chain carries TRBV5-6 and TRBJ2-3, with D possibly TRBD1 on 5 matching bases. The CDR3 covers 14 residues. In germline, CDR1 is SGHDT, CDR2 YYEEEE. V shed 3 bases and J shed 2 bases, with 10 bases lying between them. Written as DNA, the CDR3 is TGTGCCAGCAGCTCACAGGTTTTCACAGATACGCAGTATTTT. Its translation is CASSSQVFTDTQYF.

A few counts support this clonotype. The chain joins TRBV12-5 to TRBJ1-2; 9 bases agree with TRBD1. Germline V lookup: CDR1 LGHNT, CDR2 FRNRAP. The CDR3 has 15 residues. J gave up 5 bases and V 5 bases, and 9 bases lay outside the gene matches. The CDR3 DNA follows: TGTGCTAGTGGTACTGGGACAGGGTTGACATATGGCTACACCTTC. This encodes CASGTGTGLTYGYTF.

This clonotype was counted many times. For the CDR3, the DNA is TGTGCCAGCAGCTTAGTTCCAGGGAACGTGGGCGAGCAGTACTTC. Residues: CASSLVPGNVGEQYF. The gene calls are TRBV7-2 and TRBJ2-7; D may be TRBD1 (5 bases). This CDR3 has 15 residues. The germline V gene encodes CDR1 SGHTA and CDR2 FQGNSA. Trimming removed 1 base from V and 6 bases from J, with 16 bases in between. Full variable domain (outside the CDR3, taken from reference TRBV7-2 and TRBJ2-7): GAGVSQSPSNKVTEKGKDVELRCDPISGHTALYWYRQSLGQGLEFLIYFQGNSAPDKSGLPSDRFSAERTGGSVSTLTIQRTQQEDSAVYLCASSLVPGNVGEQYFGPGTRLTVT.

The chain has TRBV6-5 and TRBJ2-1, with D unclear. Germline lookup yields CDR1 MNHEY and CDR2 SVGAGI. Trimming pared 7 bases from V and 1 base from J, leaving 5 bases between. The CDR3 sequence is 12 residues long. CDR3 sequence reads: CASTASYNEQFF. The CDR3 bases are TGTGCCAGCACTGCGTCCTACAATGAGCAGTTCTTC.

The V and J genes are TRBV15 and TRBJ1-2, with D tentatively TRBD1 (5 bases). With 3 bases removed from V and 4 bases from J, the gap between germline ends came to 12 bases. CDR1 and CDR2 from the germline V gene are LNHNV and YYDKDF (reference sequence). The length of the CDR3 is 14 residues. Here the CDR3 DNA reads TGTGCCACCAGCAGCGGAGGGCAGGGCTATGGCTACACCTTC. Translated: CATSSGGQGYGYTF.

The chain joins TRBV20-1 to TRBJ1-3, with 7 positions matching TRBD1. From germline, CDR1 is DFQATT and CDR2 SNEGSKA (reference sequence). The CDR3 contains 17 residues. V shed 3 bases and J 2 bases; nucleotides not matched to a gene: 13. The CDR3 loop reads CSASAYTGAGTGNTIYF. In DNA, the CDR3 is TGCAGTGCTAGCGCCTACACAGGGGCAGGGACTGGAAACACCATATATTTT.

CDR3 sequence (DNA): TGTGCCAGCATTGGGACAGGGCGAGAGACCCAGTACTTC. This sequence encodes CASIGTGRETQYF. The chain couples TRBV28 to TRBJ2-5, with 9 positions matching TRBD1. Germline V lookup: CDR1 MDHEN, CDR2 SYDVKM. CDR3 length: 13 residues. The ends lost 7 bases at V and 4 bases at J; junction bases unmatched: 4.